This T cell receptor (beta chain) was captured in a study of shared clonotypes between healthy human individuals. Memory CD4+ cells were the fraction left after CD45RA+ naive selection. V was pared by 4 bases and J by 3 bases, with 7 bases of the junction left unmatched. This CDR3 has 15 residues. Germline V gene sequence: CDR1 SGHRS, CDR2 YFSETQ. Remarks on this clone: Other DNA sequences in this specimen translate into the identical CDR3.

Across several immunoSEQ plates, the genomic DNA of each subset was split evenly. Original data processing: Filtering of immunoSEQ junctional sequences could not match full-length read filtering. Method: immunoSEQ multiplex PCR; TCRdb's copy keeps in-frame clones and lacks some. V and J calls and clone size are those listed in that table; D and trimming were worked out from the DNA. In the table there are 500,000 or so clones, roughly 95% of which are singletons. The chain is built from TRBV5-1 and TRBJ2-7; 10 bases map to TRBD2. The sequenced sample was naive CD4+ T cells sorted from blood. This sample's subset: CD45RA+ positively selected. The sequence derives from a woman younger than 45 in good health. The CDR3 loop reads CASSPRTSGSYEQYF. CDR3 sequence (DNA): TGCGCCAGCAGCCCAAGGACTAGCGGTAGCTACGAGCAGTACTTC.